This TCR beta chain stems from a study of T cell responses to AZD1222 COVID-19 vaccine. Notes on the study in general: The study found Spike-specific TCR breadth and depth rose after two AZD1222 doses. Females outnumbered males among donors, who were mostly white British; clonal diversity was possibly underestimated. Vaccine-associated CD4 TCRs ranged over spike, dominating at 160-218 and 743-854.

About this clone itself: No antigen is known for it.

The protocol was immunoSEQ multiplex PCR, while the TCRdb copy is restricted to in-frame clones and leaves out a portion. Here the sample spans 100,000 to 150,000 clones, roughly 93% being singletons. Looked up from germline, CDR1 is MNHEY and CDR2 is SVGAGI. CDR3 length equals 14 residues. V gave up 7 bases and J gave up 6 bases, with 18 bases separating them. V is TRBV6-5 and J is TRBJ1-2, with a weak D call TRBD1 (5 bases). The origin of this receptor is an adult who received the AZD1222 COVID-19 vaccine. This specimen consisted of peripheral blood, obtained 28 days after the second AZD1222 dose. In DNA, the CDR3 is TGTGCCAGCACCTCCCCAGGGAAGGGTGATGGCTACACCTTC. Protein product: CASTSPGKGDGYTF.